One and the same sample provided the 25 T cell receptor beta chains below, sequenced in a study of blood T cell repertoires in COVID-19. Here immunoSEQ multiplex PCR was the method, and the copy in TCRdb shows in-frame clones only, minus some. The repertoire consists of 140,000 to 150,000 clones, with approximately 84% occurring once and the leading ten covering approximately 45%. Sequenced input: peripheral blood. The receptors come from a human donor in a cohort sampled during active COVID-19.

V usage is TRBV7-2 and J usage is TRBJ2-7, with a tentative D call TRBD2 (5 bases). Trimming pared 4 bases from V and 5 bases from J, leaving 15 bases between. This CDR3 has 14 residues. CDR1 is SGHTA and CDR2 is FQGNSA in the germline V gene. CDR3 DNA sequence: TGTGCCAGCAGCTCAGTGGGAGCTCAAAACGAGCAGTACTTC. This sequence encodes CASSSVGAQNEQYF. The full variable domain, rest sourced from reference TRBV7-2 and TRBJ2-7, is GAGVSQSPSNKVTEKGKDVELRCDPISGHTALYWYRQSLGQGLEFLIYFQGNSAPDKSGLPSDRFSAERTGGSVSTLTIQRTQQEDSAVYLCASSSVGAQNEQYFGPGTRLTVT.

The rearrangement links TRBV5-1 to TRBJ2-1; weak D call: TRBD2 (6 bases). The CDR3 spans 13 residues. V lost 1 base and J lost 5, with 7 bases in between. Germline CDR1 and CDR2: SGHRS and YFSETQ. In DNA form, the CDR3 reads TGCGCCAGCAGCTTGACTAGCCACAATGAGCAGTTCTTC. Residues: CASSLTSHNEQFF. The variable domain in full, with the rest retrieved from reference TRBV5-1 and TRBJ2-1, is KAGVTQTPRYLIKTRGQQVTLSCSPISGHRSVSWYQQTPGQGLQFLFEYFSETQRNKGNFPGRFSGRQFSNSRSEMNVSTLELGDSALYLCASSLTSHNEQFFGPGTRLTVL.

This clone has a handful of counts. The chain uses TRBV6-5 and TRBJ1-1; D unclear. Per germline, CDR1 MNHEY and CDR2 SVGAGI. Deletions cut 6 bases from V and 3 bases from J, with 11 bases between. There are 13 residues in the CDR3. In DNA, the CDR3 is TGTGCCAGCAGCCATCCCCAGTACACTGAAGCTTTCTTT. Translated: CASSHPQYTEAFF.

The V call is TRBV4-2, the J call TRBJ2-3; 13 nucleotides match TRBD2. The CDR3 covers 16 residues. The junction had 6 bases not matched to a gene; V was cut back by 1 base and J by 8 bases. Germline CDR1 and CDR2: LGHNA and YNFKEQ. The CDR3 reads CASSQVPLAGGSTQYF. The CDR3 bases are TGTGCCAGCAGCCAAGTCCCACTAGCGGGGGGGAGTACGCAGTATTTT.

The chain recombines TRBV5-4 with TRBJ1-6; a weak D match, TRBD1 (6 bases). This CDR3 region has 16 residues. V was clipped by 1 base and J by 11 bases, with 19 bases between them. Germline CDR1 is SGHNT and CDR2 is YYREEE (reference sequence). CDR3 in DNA: TGTGCCAGCAGCTTGTCTTACAGGGTGATTGATGCACCCCTCCACTTT. Its protein product is CASSLSYRVIDAPLHF. The entire variable domain, with the rest obtained from reference TRBV5-4 and TRBJ1-6, is as follows: ETGVTQSPTHLIKTRGQQVTLRCSSQSGHNTVSWYQQALGQGPQFIFQYYREEENGRGNFPPRFSGLQFPNYSSELNVNALELDDSALYLCASSLSYRVIDAPLHFGNGTRLTVT.

CDR3: CASSQAGQGNTGELFF. The CDR3 nucleotides read TGCGCCAGCAGCCAGGCGGGACAGGGGAACACCGGGGAGCTGTTTTTT. This chain uses TRBV4-3 with TRBJ2-2, with TRBD1 matching over 9 bases. Per the germline V gene, CDR1 is LGHNA and CDR2 is YSLEER. This CDR3 is built from 16 residues. After removal of 3 bases from V and 1 base from J, the junction contained 3 bases not matched to a gene.

The V and J genes are TRBV7-3 and TRBJ2-7, with TRBD2 identical over 8 bases. Germline V gene data show CDR1 as SGHTA and CDR2 as FQGTGA. The CDR3 is 14 residues long. Germline trimming cut 8 bases from V and 1 base from J; bases unmatched to any gene: 7. The CDR3 DNA reads as TGTGCCAGCCCTTTGCGGGAGGAATCCTACGAGCAGTACGTC. Translating gives CASPLREESYEQYV.

There are a few counts of this clone. The V gene is TRBV19, the J gene TRBJ1-1, with D maybe TRBD1 (5 bases). The CDR3 is made up of 13 amino acids. Germline V gene lookup returns CDR1 LNHDA and CDR2 SQIVND (reference sequence). V was cut by 6 bases and J by 6 bases, with 14 bases left in between. CDR3 nucleotide sequence: TGTGCCAGTAGAATTGGGGCGCCGGCTGAAGCTTTCTTT. Translating it yields CASRIGAPAEAFF.

The V and J genes are TRBV7-3 and TRBJ2-2, with D possibly being TRBD1 (6 bases). Germline CDR1 is SGHTA and CDR2 is FQGTGA. This CDR3 is built from 14 residues. V lost 5 bases to trimming and J lost 4 bases, with 11 bases between them. In DNA, the CDR3 is TGTGCCAGCAGCAGGACAGCGGCCACCGGGGAGCTGTTTTTT. Residues: CASSRTAATGELFF.

Here the CDR3 reads CASSPPSGRTYEQYF. The CDR3 coding sequence is TGTGCCAGCTCACCACCGTCAGGGAGGACCTACGAGCAGTACTTC. The chain employs TRBV18 and TRBJ2-7, with D perhaps matching TRBD2 (6 bases). The CDR3 covers 15 residues. V lost 0 bases and J lost 2, with 11 bases in between. CDR1 and CDR2 (germline): KGHSH, LQKENI.

The chain has TRBV11-3 and TRBJ2-2; the D gene is possibly TRBD2 (6 bases). V shed 3 bases and J shed 1 base, with 9 bases lying between them. The CDR3 contains 15 residues. Germline CDR1 is SGHNT and CDR2 is YENEEA. CDR3 sequence (DNA): TGTGCCAGCAGCTTCGGAGCGGGGAACACCGGGGAGCTGTTTTTT. It is translated as CASSFGAGNTGELFF.

The chain uses TRBV29-1 and TRBJ2-5; the match to TRBD2 covers 7 bases. This CDR3 region has 12 residues. Germline V lookup: CDR1 SQVTM, CDR2 ANQGSEA. V trimming: 4 bases; J trimming: 4 bases; junction bases outside the gene matches: 3. The DNA of the CDR3 is TGCAGCGTTGTGGGGAGGGGAGAGACCCAGTACTTC. Amino acids: CSVVGRGETQYF.

This chain joins TRBV7-9 and TRBJ1-2, with D perhaps matching TRBD1 (6 bases). The germline CDR1 and CDR2 sequences are SEHNR and FQNEAQ (reference sequence). The CDR3 is 14 amino acids. The V gene lost 3 bases and the J gene lost 7 bases, with 15 bases spanning the gap. The CDR3: CASSFGQLGGGYTF. CDR3 nucleotides: TGTGCCAGCAGCTTTGGACAGCTCGGTGGTGGCTACACCTTC.

The V and J genes are TRBV6-5 and TRBJ2-7; 9 nucleotides agree with TRBD1. V lost 5 bases to trimming and J lost 2 bases; unmatched junction nucleotides: 7. CDR3 length: 15 residues. Germline V lookup: CDR1 MNHEY, CDR2 SVGAGI. The CDR3 loop is CASSQTGGAAYEQYF. CDR3 nucleotide sequence: TGTGCCAGCAGTCAAACAGGGGGCGCGGCCTACGAGCAGTACTTC.

The rearrangement links TRBV4-3 to TRBJ1-1, with 7 positions matching TRBD1. Germline V gene sequence: CDR1 LGHNA, CDR2 YSLEER. The CDR3 spans 16 residues. The junction had 12 bases not matched to a gene; V was cut back by 4 bases and J by 4 bases. This chain's CDR3 is CASSRDRASLGTEAFF. Here the CDR3 DNA reads TGCGCCAGCAGCCGCGACAGGGCGTCGTTGGGCACTGAAGCTTTCTTT.

CDR3 in amino acids: CAWSAGGGQPQHF. The CDR3 bases are TGTGCCTGGAGTGCGGGAGGGGGGCAGCCCCAGCATTTT. The gene calls are TRBV30 and TRBJ1-5, with D possibly TRBD1 on 6 matching bases. Per germline, CDR1 GTSNPN and CDR2 SVGIG (reference sequence). CDR3 length: 13 amino acids. Between the trimmed V and J ends, which lost 1 base and 7 bases, there was a span of 11 bases. Complete variable domain (other parts from reference TRBV30 and TRBJ1-5): SQTIHQWPATLVQPVGSPLSLECTVEGTSNPNLYWYRQAAGRGLQLLFYSVGIGQISSEVPQNLSASRPQDRQFILSSKKLLLSDSGFYLCAWSAGGGQPQHFGDGTRLSIL.

This rearrangement joins TRBV5-5 to TRBJ2-7; D unresolved. V shed 0 bases and J shed 3 bases, with 7 bases lying between them. The CDR3 is 13 amino acids. Germline V gives CDR1 SGHKS, CDR2 YYEKEE (reference sequence). This CDR3 is CASSLGPGYEQYV. The CDR3 nucleotides read TGTGCCAGCAGCTTGGGGCCAGGCTACGAGCAGTACGTC.

The gene calls are TRBV12-2 and TRBJ2-7; the table's D call, TRBD2, was not checked against the DNA. TRBV12-2 is a pseudogene segment. The CDR3 covers 16 residues. As DNA, the CDR3 is TGTGCAAGTCGCTTAGCAACCCGGGAGAGAGTCTACGAGCAGTACTTC. Protein product: CASRLATRERVYEQYF.

The chain recombines TRBV19 with TRBJ2-1; 7 positions agree with TRBD2. Germline CDR1 reads LNHDA; CDR2 reads SQIVND (reference sequence). This CDR3 spans 16 amino acids. The ends lost 6 bases at V and 7 bases at J; junction bases unmatched: 15. CDR3 in amino acids: CASSPLWRGGNNEQFF. DNA of the CDR3: TGTGCCAGTAGCCCCCTTTGGCGGGGAGGGAATAATGAGCAGTTCTTC.

This clone was recorded a few times. This rearrangement joins TRBV12-3 or TRBV12-4 to TRBJ2-7; 7 bases map to TRBD1. Losses at the gene ends were 6 bases for V and 4 bases for J; bases not matched to a gene: 3. The CDR3 consists of 12 residues. The CDR3 here is CASSRGQYEQYF. DNA of the CDR3: TGTGCCAGCAGCCGGGGACAGTACGAGCAGTACTTC.

The chain links TRBV18 to TRBJ2-2; D is perhaps TRBD2 (6 bases). Germline V lookup: CDR1 KGHSH, CDR2 LQKENI. The CDR3 runs 14 residues. V lost 5 bases and J 6 bases, leaving 13 bases between the germline ends. The DNA of the CDR3 is TGTGCCAGCTCAACCGGCAGGGAGGCCGGGGAGCTGTTTTTT. Protein product: CASSTGREAGELFF.

The gene calls are TRBV5-1 and TRBJ1-1, with D possibly TRBD1 on 5 matching bases. V dropped 3 bases and J dropped 0 bases, with 15 bases sitting between them. The germline V gene encodes CDR1 SGHRS and CDR2 YFSETQ. The CDR3 is made up of 16 amino acids. CDR3 in amino acids: CASSWGETGLNTEAFF. DNA of the CDR3: TGCGCCAGCAGCTGGGGGGAAACAGGATTGAACACTGAAGCTTTCTTT.

This clone was seen more than once but under ten times. Here the CDR3 DNA reads TGTGCCAGCAGCTCCCGGGACAGGGGAAACTATGGCTACACCTTC. Protein sequence: CASSSRDRGNYGYTF. The gene calls are TRBV5-4 and TRBJ1-2, with TRBD1 identical over 10 bases. There are 15 residues in the CDR3. Germline V gene sequence: CDR1 SGHNT, CDR2 YYREEE (reference sequence). After removal of 3 bases from V and 2 bases from J, the junction contained 4 bases not matched to a gene.

Remarks on this clone: The same CDR3 can be traced to other DNA sequences in this sample. The rearrangement joins TRBV6-1 to TRBJ1-2; possibly TRBD1 for D (5 bases). The CDR3 runs to 13 residues. Germline V gene data show CDR1 as MNHNS and CDR2 as SASEGT. V was pared by 0 bases and J by 4 bases, with 6 bases between. Here the CDR3 DNA reads TGTGCCAGCAGTGAAGCCGGGGGCTATGGCTACACCTTC. Protein sequence: CASSEAGGYGYTF.

The chain employs TRBV7-2 and TRBJ1-5; D unresolved. V was trimmed by 3 bases and J by 4 bases, leaving 13 bases between them. CDR1 and CDR2 from the germline V gene are SGHTA and FQGNSA. There are 15 residues in the CDR3. CDR3 nucleotide sequence: TGTGCCAGCAGCTTTGGTGTGCAGATTAATCAGCCCCAGCATTTT. This encodes CASSFGVQINQPQHF.